These T cell receptor beta chains were read from a single sample in a study of regulatory T cells in long-lasting Graves disease. TCRdb reprocessed the multiplex PCR reads with MiXCR, giving one entry per CDR3 protein. The top ten hold roughly 15% of the sample, which has 500,000 or so distinct CDR3 sequences, 14% seen once. These data also featured in a second study, about T cells in Graves' hyperthyroidism and ophthalmopathy.

This specimen consisted of peripheral blood mononuclear cells (PBMCs), obtained at new diagnosis, from a patient treated with antithyroid drugs. The receptors shown here come from a woman aged 45-60 years with Graves disease. Each CDR3 is given with its conserved first and last residue. The D gene is left open where the match is weak. Rows may omit the clone size; those that give it use once, few, many or a size class.

NA,TRBJ1-5,many,TRBV28,CASSRLPTDQPQHF,TGTGCCAGCAGTAGACTCCCGACGGATCAGCCCCAGCATTTT
TRBD1,TRBJ2-1,NA,TRBV5-1,CASSGYRQGRSYNEQFF,TGCGCCAGCAGCGGATACCGACAGGGCCGCTCCTACAATGAGCAGTTCTTC
NA,TRBJ2-7,NA,TRBV5-5,CASSPEQGSYEQYF,TGTGCCAGCAGCCCCGAACAGGGAAGCTACGAGCAGTACTTC
NA,TRBJ1-1,many,TRBV30,CAWRARAGGYTEAFF,TGTGCCTGGAGGGCAAGGGCTGGGGGCTACACTGAAGCTTTCTTT
NA,TRBJ1-6,few,TRBV7-9,CASSLAEELNSPLHF,TGTGCCAGCAGCTTAGCGGAGGAGTTGAATTCACCCCTCCACTTT
NA,TRBJ1-2,few,TRBV6-5,CASRDSYGYTF,TGTGCCAGCAGAGACTCGTATGGCTACACCTTC
TRBD1,TRBJ1-3,NA,TRBV3-1,CACSRRDRASGNTIYF,TGTGCCTGCAGCCGACGGGACAGGGCCTCTGGAAACACCATATATTTT
TRBD2,TRBJ2-1,NA,TRBV7-3,CASSLGGGLGEYNEQFF,TGTGCCAGCAGCTTAGGGGGAGGACTAGGCGAATACAATGAGCAGTTCTTC
NA,TRBJ2-5,NA,TRBV19,CASSIDLSETQYF,TGTGCCAGTAGTATAGATCTATCGGAGACCCAGTACTTC
NA,TRBJ2-1,few,TRBV4-1,CASSQDQVTSILNEQFF,TGCGCCAGCAGCCAAGATCAGGTTACTAGCATCCTCAATGAGCAGTTCTTC
TRBD1,TRBJ2-3,few,TRBV12-5,CASGSGTGGASTDTQYF,TGTGCTAGTGGATCCGGGACAGGGGGCGCGAGCACAGATACGCAGTATTTT